This record looks at one TCR beta chain sequence and its context. Its antigen is undetermined. V trimming: 4 bases; J trimming: 6 bases; junction bases outside the gene matches: 8. The CDR3 extends over 14 amino acids. The germline CDR1 and CDR2 sequences are SGHDT and YYEEEE. The treatment is: oral pan-JAK inhibitor, 5-10 mg twice daily. This specimen comes from a study of CD8+ T cells in alopecia areata. Whole-study findings and limits: Scalp and blood retained many expanded lesional clones during tofacitinib.

Extracted RNA was reverse transcribed into cDNA, the sequencing template. The method was immunoSEQ multiplex PCR; TCRdb's version includes in-frame clones alone and lacks a portion of them. Among more than 90,000 clones listed, 50% to 60% were seen once. This chain connects TRBV5-6 to TRBJ2-7, with 9 nucleotides matching TRBD1. This TCR was recovered from a human donor with alopecia areata. The starting material was CD8+ T cells sorted from blood, obtained between weeks 55 and 70, from a patient treated with tofacitinib. For the CDR3, the DNA is TGTGCCAGCAGCCCCGGGACAGGGTCGTCCGAGCAGTACTTC. This gives the protein CASSPGTGSSEQYF.